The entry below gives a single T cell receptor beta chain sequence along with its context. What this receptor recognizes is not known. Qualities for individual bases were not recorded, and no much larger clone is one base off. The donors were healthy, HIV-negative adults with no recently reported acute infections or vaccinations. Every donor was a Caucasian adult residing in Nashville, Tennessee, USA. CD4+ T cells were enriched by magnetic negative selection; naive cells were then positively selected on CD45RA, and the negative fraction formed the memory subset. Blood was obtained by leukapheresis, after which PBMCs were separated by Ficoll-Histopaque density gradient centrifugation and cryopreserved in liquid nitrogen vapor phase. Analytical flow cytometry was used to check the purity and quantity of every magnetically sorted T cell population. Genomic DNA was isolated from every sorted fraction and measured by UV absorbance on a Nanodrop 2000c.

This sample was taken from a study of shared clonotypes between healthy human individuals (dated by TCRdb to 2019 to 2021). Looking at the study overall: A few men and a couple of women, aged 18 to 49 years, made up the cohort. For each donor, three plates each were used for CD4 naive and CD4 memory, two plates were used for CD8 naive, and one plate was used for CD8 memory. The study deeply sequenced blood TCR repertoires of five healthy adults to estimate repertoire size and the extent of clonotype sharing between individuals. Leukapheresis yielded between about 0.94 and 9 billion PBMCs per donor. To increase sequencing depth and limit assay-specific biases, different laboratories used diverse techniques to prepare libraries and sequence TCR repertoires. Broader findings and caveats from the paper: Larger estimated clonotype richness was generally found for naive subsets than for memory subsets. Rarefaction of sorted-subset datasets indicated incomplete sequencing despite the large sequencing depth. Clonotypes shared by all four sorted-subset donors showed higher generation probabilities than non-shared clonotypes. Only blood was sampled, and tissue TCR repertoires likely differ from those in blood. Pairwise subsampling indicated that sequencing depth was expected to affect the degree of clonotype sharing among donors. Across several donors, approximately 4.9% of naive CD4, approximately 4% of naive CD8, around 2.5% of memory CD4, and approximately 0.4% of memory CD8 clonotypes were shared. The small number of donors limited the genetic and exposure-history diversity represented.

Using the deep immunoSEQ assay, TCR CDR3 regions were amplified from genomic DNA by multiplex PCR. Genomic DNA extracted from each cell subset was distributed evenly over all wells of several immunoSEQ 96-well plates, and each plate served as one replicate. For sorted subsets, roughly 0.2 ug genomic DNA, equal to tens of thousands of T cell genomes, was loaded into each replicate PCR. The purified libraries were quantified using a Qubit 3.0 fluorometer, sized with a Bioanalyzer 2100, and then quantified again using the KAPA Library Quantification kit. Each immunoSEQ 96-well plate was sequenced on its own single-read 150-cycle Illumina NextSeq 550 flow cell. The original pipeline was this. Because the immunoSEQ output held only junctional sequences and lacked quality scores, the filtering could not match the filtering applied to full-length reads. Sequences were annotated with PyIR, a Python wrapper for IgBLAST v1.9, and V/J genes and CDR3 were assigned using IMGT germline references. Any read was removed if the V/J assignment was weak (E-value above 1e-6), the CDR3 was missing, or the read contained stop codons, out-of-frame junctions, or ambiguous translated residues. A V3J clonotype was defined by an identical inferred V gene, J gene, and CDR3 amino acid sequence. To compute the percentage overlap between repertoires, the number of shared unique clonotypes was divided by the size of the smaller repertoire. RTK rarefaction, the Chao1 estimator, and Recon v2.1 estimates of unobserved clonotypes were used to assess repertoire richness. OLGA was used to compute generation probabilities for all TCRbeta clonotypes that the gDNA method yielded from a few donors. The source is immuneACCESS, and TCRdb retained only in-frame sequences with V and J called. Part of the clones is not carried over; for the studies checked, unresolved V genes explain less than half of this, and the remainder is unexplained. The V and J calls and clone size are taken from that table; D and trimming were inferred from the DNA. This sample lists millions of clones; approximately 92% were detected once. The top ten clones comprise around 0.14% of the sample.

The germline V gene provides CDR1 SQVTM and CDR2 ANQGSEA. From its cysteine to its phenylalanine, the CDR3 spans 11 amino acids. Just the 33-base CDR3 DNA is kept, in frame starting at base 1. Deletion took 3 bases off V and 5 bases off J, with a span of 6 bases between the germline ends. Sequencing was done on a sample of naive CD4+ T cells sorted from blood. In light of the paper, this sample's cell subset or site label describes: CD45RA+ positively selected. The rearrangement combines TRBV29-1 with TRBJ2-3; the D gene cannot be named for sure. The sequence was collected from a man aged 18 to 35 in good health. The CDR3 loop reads CSVEVRDTQYF. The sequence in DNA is TGCAGCGTTGAGGTTAGAGATACGCAGTATTTT.